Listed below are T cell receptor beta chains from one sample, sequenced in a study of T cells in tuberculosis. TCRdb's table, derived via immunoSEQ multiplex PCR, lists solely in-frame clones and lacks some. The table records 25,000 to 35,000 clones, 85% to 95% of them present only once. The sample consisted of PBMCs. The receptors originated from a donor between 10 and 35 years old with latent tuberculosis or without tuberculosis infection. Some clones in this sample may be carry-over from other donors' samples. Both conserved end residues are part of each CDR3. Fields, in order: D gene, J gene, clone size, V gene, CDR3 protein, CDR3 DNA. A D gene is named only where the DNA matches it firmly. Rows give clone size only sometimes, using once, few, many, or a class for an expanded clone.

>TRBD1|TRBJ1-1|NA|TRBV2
CASILDRGGTEAFF
TGTGCCAGCATCTTGGACAGGGGAGGGACTGAAGCTTTCTTT
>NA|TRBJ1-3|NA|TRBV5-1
CASSLRSPSMNTIYF
TGCGCCAGCAGCTTGAGGAGCCCCTCGATGAACACCATATATTTT
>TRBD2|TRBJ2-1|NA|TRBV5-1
CASSLASGMSYNEQFF
TGCGCCAGCAGCTTAGCTAGCGGGATGTCCTACAATGAGCAGTTCTTC
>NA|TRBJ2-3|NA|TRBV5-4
CASSANPGTEGDTQYF
TGTGCCAGCAGCGCAAATCCGGGAACTGAGGGAGATACGCAGTATTTT
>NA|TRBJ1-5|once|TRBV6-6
CASRLQVTQHF
TGTGCCAGCAGGCTGCAGGTAACCCAGCATTTT
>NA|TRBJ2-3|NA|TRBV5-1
CASSWQPGAPDTQYF
TGCGCCAGCAGCTGGCAACCGGGAGCCCCAGATACGCAGTATTTT
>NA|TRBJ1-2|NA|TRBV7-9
CASSPRGQIYGYTF
TGTGCCAGCAGCCCTAGAGGACAGATCTATGGCTACACCTTC
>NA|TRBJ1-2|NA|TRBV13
CASSLDAGLGYTF
TGTGCCAGCAGCTTAGACGCGGGTTTGGGCTACACCTTC
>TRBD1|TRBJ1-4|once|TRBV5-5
CASRSAGGTNEKLFF
TGTGCCAGCAGATCAGCAGGGGGAACTAATGAAAAACTGTTTTTT
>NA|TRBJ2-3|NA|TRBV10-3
CAISVKGGADTQYF
TGTGCCATCAGTGTTAAGGGGGGGGCAGATACGCAGTATTTT
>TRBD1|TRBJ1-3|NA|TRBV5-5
CASSYGQGGNTIYF
TGTGCCAGCAGTTATGGACAGGGGGGAAACACCATATATTTT
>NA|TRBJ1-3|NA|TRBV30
CAWPDRYEGNTIYF
TGTGCCTGGCCCGACAGGTACGAGGGAAACACCATATATTTT
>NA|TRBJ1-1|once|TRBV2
CASSESGQPFTEAFF
TGTGCCAGCAGTGAAAGCGGGCAGCCCTTCACTGAAGCTTTCTTT
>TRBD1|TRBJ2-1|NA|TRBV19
CASSEVVTGGHSYNEQFF
TGTGCCAGTAGTGAGGTGGTGACAGGGGGGCACTCCTACAATGAGCAGTTCTTC
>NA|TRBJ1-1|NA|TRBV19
CASSILGQPEAFF
TGTGCCAGTAGTATCCTCGGACAACCTGAAGCTTTCTTT
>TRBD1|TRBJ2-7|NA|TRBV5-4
CASSSAGTGAYEQYF
TGTGCCAGCAGCTCAGCCGGGACAGGGGCCTACGAGCAGTACTTC
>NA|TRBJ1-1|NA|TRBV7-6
CASSTQTDGTEAFF
TGTGCCAGCAGCACCCAGACAGATGGCACTGAAGCTTTCTTT
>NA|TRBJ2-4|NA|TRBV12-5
CASALSGVQGNIQYF
TGTGCTAGTGCCCTTTCAGGGGTACAGGGCAACATTCAGTACTTC
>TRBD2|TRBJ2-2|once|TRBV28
CASNRREVSGELFF
TGTGCCAGCAATAGGCGGGAGGTATCCGGGGAGCTGTTTTTT
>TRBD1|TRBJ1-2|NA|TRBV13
CASSGRQGLIGSYGYTF
TGTGCCAGCAGCGGGAGACAGGGTTTAATCGGGAGCTATGGCTACACCTTC
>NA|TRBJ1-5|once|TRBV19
CASTSVGTLSNQPQHF
NA
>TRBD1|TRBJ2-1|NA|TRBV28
CASSSVPGQVHNEQFF
TGTGCCAGCAGTTCCGTTCCGGGACAGGTCCACAATGAGCAGTTCTTC
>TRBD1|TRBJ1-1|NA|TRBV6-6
CASSRQGDTEAFF
TGTGCCAGCAGTCGACAGGGTGACACTGAAGCTTTCTTT
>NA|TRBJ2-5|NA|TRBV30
CAWSVAEETQYF
TGTGCCTGGAGCGTAGCGGAAGAGACCCAGTACTTC
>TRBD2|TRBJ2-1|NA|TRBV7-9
CASSSGGGSGRNLDEQFF
TGTGCCAGCAGCTCCGGGGGGGGGAGCGGGAGAAATCTAGATGAGCAGTTCTTC
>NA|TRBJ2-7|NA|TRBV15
CATSRDRGTSSYEQYF
TGTGCCACCAGCAGAGATCGCGGCACGAGCTCCTACGAGCAGTACTTC
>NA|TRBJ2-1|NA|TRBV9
CASSVGGGPYNEQFF
TGTGCCAGCAGCGTAGGCGGAGGACCCTACAATGAGCAGTTCTTC
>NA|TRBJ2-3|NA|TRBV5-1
CASSYTPPGTDTQYF
TGCGCCAGCAGCTATACACCCCCTGGCACAGATACGCAGTATTTT
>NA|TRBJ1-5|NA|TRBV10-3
CAISEQVNQPQHF
TGTGCCATCAGTGAGCAGGTTAATCAGCCCCAGCATTTT
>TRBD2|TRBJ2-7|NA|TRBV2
CASSLGLAGWNEQYF
TGTGCCAGCAGCCTCGGACTAGCGGGATGGAACGAGCAGTACTTC
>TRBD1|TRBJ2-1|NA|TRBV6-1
CASSEGGTAHNEQFF
TGTGCCAGCAGTGAAGGGGGGACAGCCCACAATGAGCAGTTCTTC
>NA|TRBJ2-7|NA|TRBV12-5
CASGRGISYEQYF
TGTGCTAGTGGCCGGGGGATCTCCTACGAGCAGTACTTC
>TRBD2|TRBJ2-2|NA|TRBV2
CASSRGLAVTGELFF
TGTGCCAGCTCCCGGGGACTAGCGGTCACCGGGGAGCTGTTTTTT
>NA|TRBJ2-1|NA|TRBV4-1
CASSQPTGSSYNEQFF
TGCGCCAGCAGCCAACCTACAGGTAGCTCCTACAATGAGCAGTTCTTC
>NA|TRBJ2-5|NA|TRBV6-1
CASMRDFVEKTQYF
TGTGCCAGCATGAGGGACTTCGTCGAGAAGACCCAGTACTTC
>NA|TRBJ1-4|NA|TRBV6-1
CASSAPTTNEKLFF
TGTGCCAGCAGTGCGCCTACAACTAATGAAAAACTGTTTTTT
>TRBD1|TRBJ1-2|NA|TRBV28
CASSLGQGLGYTF
TGTGCCAGCAGTCTTGGACAGGGTTTAGGCTACACCTTC
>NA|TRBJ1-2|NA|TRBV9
CASSPSERSYYGYTF
TGTGCCAGCAGCCCTAGTGAACGGAGCTACTATGGCTACACCTTC
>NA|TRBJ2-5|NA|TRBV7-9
CASSLGQTPAETQYF
TGTGCCAGCAGCTTAGGACAGACGCCGGCAGAGACCCAGTACTTC
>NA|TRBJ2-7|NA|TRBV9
CASSVGPGVAYEQYF
TGTGCCAGCAGCGTAGGTCCAGGGGTGGCCTACGAGCAGTACTTC
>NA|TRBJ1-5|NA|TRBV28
CASSFILQGSPNQPQHF
TGTGCCAGCAGTTTTATCCTTCAGGGGAGCCCCAATCAGCCCCAGCATTTT
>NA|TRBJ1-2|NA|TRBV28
CASSLTGNYGYTF
TGTGCCAGCAGCCTCACAGGGAACTATGGCTACACCTTC
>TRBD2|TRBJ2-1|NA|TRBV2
CASPPSGGYNEQFF
TGTGCCAGCCCACCTAGCGGGGGATACAATGAGCAGTTCTTC
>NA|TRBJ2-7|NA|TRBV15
CATSRARVQDGLRFSVYEQYF
TGTGCCACCAGCAGAGCCAGAGTTCAGGATGGCCTACGTTTCTCCGTCTACGAGCAGTACTTC
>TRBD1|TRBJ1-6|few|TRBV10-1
CASSLRGTGNLNSPLHF
TGCGCCAGCAGTCTTCGGGGGACAGGGAATTTAAATTCACCCCTCCACTTT
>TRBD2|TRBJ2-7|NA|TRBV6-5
CASSYLGGRGNNEQYF
TGTGCCAGCAGTTACCTTGGCGGGCGGGGGAACAACGAGCAGTACTTC
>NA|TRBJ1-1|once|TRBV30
CAWSVGAYTEAFF
TGTGCCTGGAGTGTGGGGGCCTACACTGAAGCTTTCTTT
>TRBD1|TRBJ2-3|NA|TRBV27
CASSPGQGGADTQYF
TGTGCCAGCAGTCCCGGACAGGGTGGTGCAGATACGCAGTATTTT
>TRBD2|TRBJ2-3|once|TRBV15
CATSTGGRGFPDTQYF
TGTGCCACCAGCACGGGGGGGCGGGGGTTTCCGGATACGCAGTATTTT